These T cell receptor beta chains were read from a single sample in a study of CD8+ T cells in alopecia areata. Data came from immunoSEQ multiplex PCR; TCRdb stores just in-frame clones and leaves some out. This sample has 12,000 or so clones; over 60% occur once, and the top ten carry roughly 15%. The sample consisted of skin. These receptors all come from a human donor with alopecia areata. The conserved cysteine and the conserved F or W are not part of the CDR3 here. Each record gives: CDR3 protein, V gene, clone size, J gene. Expanded clones are given a class, and other clones once, few, many or no size at all.

ASRGLALYNEQF	TRBV6-5	few	TRBJ2-1
ASSKDKSQAF	TRBV7-9	NA	TRBJ1-1
ASSLQRERREQY	TRBV5-4	NA	TRBJ2-7
ASSLEGLAGGLEQY	TRBV7-2	NA	TRBJ2-7
ASNNRAGGPDNEQF	TRBV7-9	NA	TRBJ2-1
ASSPTKGGYT	TRBV27	NA	TRBJ1-2
ASSTVSTRVYNEQF	TRBV7-2	NA	TRBJ2-1
ASSYSSDGANVLT	TRBV6-5	NA	TRBJ2-6
ASSLDPGRKDGYT	TRBV7-2	few	TRBJ1-2
ASSGGASPFRQF	TRBV2	NA	TRBJ2-1